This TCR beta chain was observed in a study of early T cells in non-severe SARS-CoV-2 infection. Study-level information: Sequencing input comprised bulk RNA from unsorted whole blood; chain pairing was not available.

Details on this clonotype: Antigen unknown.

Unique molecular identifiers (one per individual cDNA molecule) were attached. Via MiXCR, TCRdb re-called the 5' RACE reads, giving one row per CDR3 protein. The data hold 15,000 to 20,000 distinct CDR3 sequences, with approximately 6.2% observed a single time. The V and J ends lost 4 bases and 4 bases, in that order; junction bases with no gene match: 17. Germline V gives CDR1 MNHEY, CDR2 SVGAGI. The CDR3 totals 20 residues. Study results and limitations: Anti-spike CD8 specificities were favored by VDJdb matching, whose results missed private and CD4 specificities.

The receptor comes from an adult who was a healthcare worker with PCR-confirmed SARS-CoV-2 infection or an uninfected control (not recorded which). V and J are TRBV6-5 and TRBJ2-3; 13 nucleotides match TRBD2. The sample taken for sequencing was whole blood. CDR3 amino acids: CASSSHTSGRAVSSPDTQYF. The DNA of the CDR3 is TGTGCCAGCAGTTCCCATACTAGCGGGAGGGCCGTATCCTCCCCAGATACGCAGTATTTT.